What follows are 15 T cell receptor beta chains derived from one specimen sequenced in a study of Ad26.COV2.S vaccination and SARS-CoV-2 variants. As for treatment: 19 received Ad26.COV2.S at low or high dose, single or two shots; a few received placebo; per-sample allocation not given. Collection of the samples took place on day 63 after the first injection of vaccine or placebo. The protocol was immunoSEQ multiplex PCR, while the TCRdb copy is restricted to in-frame clones and leaves out a portion. This table holds about 680,000 clones, more than 80% found once. Source: peripheral blood, taken in a trial of Ad26.COV2.S vaccine versus placebo. The receptors originated from a person aged 18 to 65 who received the Ad26.COV2.S COVID-19 vaccine or a placebo.

This chain joins TRBV7-9 and TRBJ2-2, with 7 bases lining up with TRBD1. V was pared by 5 bases and J by 4 bases, with 1 base of the junction left unmatched. Germline V gene data show CDR1 as SEHNR and CDR2 as FQNEAQ (reference sequence). CDR3 length equals 13 residues. The CDR3 DNA reads TGTGCCAGCAGCCGACAGGGCACCGGGGAGCTGTTTTTT. Protein product: CASSRQGTGELFF.

The chain couples TRBV20-1 to TRBJ1-5; D remains ambiguous. V was cut by 3 bases and J by 5 bases, with 8 bases left in between. This CDR3 has 12 amino acids. Germline V gene sequence: CDR1 DFQATT, CDR2 SNEGSKA (reference sequence). The CDR3 nucleotides read TGCAGTGCTAGTTGGTCCGATCAGCCCCAGCATTTT. Protein product: CSASWSDQPQHF.

Here the CDR3 DNA reads TGTGCCAGCAGCCACTCTGGTCTTACCTCCGGGGAGCTGTTTTTT. This gives the protein CASSHSGLTSGELFF. The V and J genes are TRBV3-1 (or the pseudogene TRBV3-2) and TRBJ2-2, with no clear D. CDR1 and CDR2 from the germline V gene are LGHDT and YNNKEL (reference sequence). Deletions cut 3 bases from V and 6 bases from J, with 14 bases between. The CDR3 sequence is 15 residues long.

The chain has TRBV5-1 and TRBJ1-1; 9 bases are shared with TRBD1. V lost 5 bases to trimming and J lost 0 bases; unmatched junction nucleotides: 8. The germline V gene has CDR1 SGHRS and CDR2 YFSETQ. The CDR3 totals 16 residues. The CDR3 loop reads CASRLQGALMNTEAFF. The CDR3 coding sequence is TGCGCCAGCAGGTTACAGGGGGCGCTTATGAACACTGAAGCTTTCTTT. Using reference TRBV5-1 and TRBJ1-1 for the parts outside the CDR3, the full variable domain is KAGVTQTPRYLIKTRGQQVTLSCSPISGHRSVSWYQQTPGQGLQFLFEYFSETQRNKGNFPGRFSGRQFSNSRSEMNVSTLELGDSALYLCASRLQGALMNTEAFFGQGTRLTVV.

The rearrangement joins TRBV7-2 to TRBJ1-6; no firm D call. The CDR3 covers 16 residues. V dropped 1 base and J dropped 4 bases, with 11 bases sitting between them. CDR1 and CDR2 (germline): SGHTA, FQGNSA. CDR3 residues: CASSLDIGQYNSPLHF. The CDR3 DNA sequence: TGTGCCAGCAGCTTAGATATAGGGCAGTATAATTCACCCCTCCACTTT.

This clone has just one count. The rearrangement uses TRBV19 and TRBJ2-2, with 10 nucleotides matching TRBD2. The V gene's germline CDR1 is LNHDA and CDR2 SQIVND (reference sequence). V lost 3 bases, J lost 5 bases, and 6 bases stayed unmatched. This CDR3 has 16 amino acids. This CDR3 reads CASSIFGTSVTGELFF. The CDR3 DNA reads as TGTGCCAGTAGTATCTTCGGGACTAGCGTGACCGGGGAGCTGTTTTTT.

J is TRBJ1-4 and V is TRBV30; D gene ambiguous. The CDR3 sequence is 14 residues long. Trimming took off 4 bases at V and 7 bases at J, with 16 bases between the two ends. CDR1 is GTSNPN and CDR2 is SVGIG in the germline V gene (reference sequence). The CDR3 reads CAWKLRTTLEKLFF. The CDR3 nucleotides read TGTGCCTGGAAACTGAGGACCACACTTGAAAAACTGTTTTTT.

This sequence joins TRBV7-2 and TRBJ2-1; maybe TRBD2 (7 bases). Between the trimmed V and J ends, which lost 4 bases and 7 bases, there was a span of 20 bases. CDR3 length equals 16 residues. Per germline, CDR1 SGHTA and CDR2 FQGNSA. The CDR3 loop reads CASSSRRGGAWNEQFF. CDR3 in DNA: TGTGCCAGCAGCTCGAGAAGGGGGGGGGCCTGGAATGAGCAGTTCTTC.

This CDR3 is CASTQDRTNTGELFF. The CDR3 bases are TGCGCCAGCACCCAGGACAGGACTAACACCGGGGAGCTGTTTTTT. The V gene is TRBV5-1, the J gene TRBJ2-2, with 7 bases aligning to TRBD1. Trimming removed 6 bases from V and 2 bases from J; junction bases left unmatched: 7. The CDR3 is made up of 15 amino acids. In germline, CDR1 is SGHRS, CDR2 YFSETQ.

This clone was seen only once. The chain combines TRBV7-9 with TRBJ2-1; tentative D call: TRBD1 (5 bases). Germline V gene lookup returns CDR1 SEHNR and CDR2 FQNEAQ (reference sequence). CDR3 size: 11 residues. V gave up 5 bases and J gave up 9 bases, with 8 bases separating them. The CDR3 loop is CASSMGLEQFF. DNA of the CDR3: TGTGCCAGCAGCATGGGGCTTGAGCAGTTCTTC.

The V and J genes are TRBV5-1 and TRBJ1-1, with 7 bases fitting TRBD1. V shed 1 base, J shed 4 bases, and the junction held 4 bases outside the gene matches. This CDR3 is 14 amino acids long. Germline CDR1 and CDR2: SGHRS and YFSETQ. This chain's CDR3 is CASSLTGEVTEAFF. The CDR3 DNA reads as TGCGCCAGCAGCTTGACAGGGGAAGTCACTGAAGCTTTCTTT.

CDR3 DNA sequence: TGTGCCAGCAGCGGACAGGGAGGCGACGAGCAGTACTTC. Translating it yields CASSGQGGDEQYF. The chain employs TRBV7-3 and TRBJ2-7, with 8 bases fitting TRBD1. Trimming removed 5 bases from V and 5 bases from J; junction bases left unmatched: 5. This CDR3 is 13 amino acids long. Germline V gives CDR1 SGHTA, CDR2 FQGTGA. The entire variable domain, with the rest obtained from reference TRBV7-3 and TRBJ2-7, is as follows: GAGVSQTPSNKVTEKGKYVELRCDPISGHTALYWYRQSLGQGPEFLIYFQGTGAADDSGLPNDRFFAVRPEGSVSTLKIQRTERGDSAVYLCASSGQGGDEQYFGPGTRLTVT.

The chain carries TRBV19 and TRBJ2-7, with TRBD2 matching 12 bases. This CDR3 is built from 16 residues. Per the germline V gene, CDR1 is LNHDA and CDR2 is SQIVND (reference sequence). Germline trimming cut 0 bases from V and 6 bases from J; bases unmatched to any gene: 6. For the CDR3, the DNA is TGTGCCAGTAGTATAGACACACCGGGACTAGCGGGCGAGCAGTACTTC. Its protein is CASSIDTPGLAGEQYF.

The chain recombines TRBV13 with TRBJ2-7; 11 nucleotides line up with TRBD1. Trimming cost V 5 bases and J 3 bases; bases outside gene matches: 6. The CDR3 covers 15 residues. Looked up from germline, CDR1 is PRHDT and CDR2 is FYEKMQ (reference sequence). The CDR3 sequence is CASSTAGTGGYEQYF. The CDR3 region has the DNA TGTGCCAGCAGCACCGCCGGGACAGGGGGCTACGAGCAGTACTTC.

The chain employs TRBV29-1 and TRBJ2-7; D is ambiguous. CDR3 length equals 15 residues. Germline values: CDR1 SQVTM, CDR2 ANQGSEA. Trimming pared 4 bases from V and 4 bases from J, leaving 20 bases between. CDR3 in DNA: TGCAGCGTTGGGCGATTCCCGGGCACTGGGTACGAGCAGTACTTC. Encoded protein: CSVGRFPGTGYEQYF.